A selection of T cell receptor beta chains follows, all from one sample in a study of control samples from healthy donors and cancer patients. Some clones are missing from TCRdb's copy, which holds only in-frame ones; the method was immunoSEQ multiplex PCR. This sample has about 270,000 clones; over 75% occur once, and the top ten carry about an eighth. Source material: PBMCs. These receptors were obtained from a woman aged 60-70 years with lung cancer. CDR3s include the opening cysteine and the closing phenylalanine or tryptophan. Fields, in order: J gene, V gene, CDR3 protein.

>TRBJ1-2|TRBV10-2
CASSEEGWTGGASNYGYTF
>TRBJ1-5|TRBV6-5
CASSAGVANQPQHF
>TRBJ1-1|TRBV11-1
CASSYANQNTEAFF
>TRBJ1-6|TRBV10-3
CAIKPGRDSPLHF
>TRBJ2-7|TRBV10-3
CAISERGYEQYF
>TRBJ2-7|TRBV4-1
CASSQDRTGAYEQYF
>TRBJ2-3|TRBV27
CASSAWDRDRVTDTQYF
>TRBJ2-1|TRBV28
CASSYQTGRNEQFF
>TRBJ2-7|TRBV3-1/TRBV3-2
CASSQGQGTSEQYF
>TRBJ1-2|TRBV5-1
CASSESPLGTGTLYGYTF
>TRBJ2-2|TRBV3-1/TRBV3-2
CASSLTGSGELFF
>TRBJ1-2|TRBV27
CASSLYGYGYTF
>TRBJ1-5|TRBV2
CASSVSNQPQHF
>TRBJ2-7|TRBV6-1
CASSELYSQSYEQYF
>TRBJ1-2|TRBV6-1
CASSEGQGNYGYTF
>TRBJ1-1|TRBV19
CASSSDGTFF
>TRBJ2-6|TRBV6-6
CASSLGRLTRVSLSGANVLTF
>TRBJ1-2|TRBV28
CASSGTGTYGYTF
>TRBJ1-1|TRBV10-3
CASRQGGYTEAFF
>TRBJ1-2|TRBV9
CASSASSNRGLYGYTF
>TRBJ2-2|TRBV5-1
CASSLAGIRELFF
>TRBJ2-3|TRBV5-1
CASSPGQNTDTQYF
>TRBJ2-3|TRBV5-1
CASSLGSGLSTDTQYF
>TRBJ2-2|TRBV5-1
CASSSGPANTGELFF
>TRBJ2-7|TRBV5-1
CASRRQGSTYEQYF
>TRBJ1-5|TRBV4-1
CASSQGDGRGRPQHF
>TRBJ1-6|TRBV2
CASRTGTANSPLHF
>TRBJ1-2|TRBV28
CASSLSWRPGYTF
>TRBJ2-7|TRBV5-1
CASSKQGSYEQYF
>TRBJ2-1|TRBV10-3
CAICVGGGGTGSNEQFF
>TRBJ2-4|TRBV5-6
CASSEEGWSKNIQYF
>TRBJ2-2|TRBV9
CASSVALAGDRGELFF
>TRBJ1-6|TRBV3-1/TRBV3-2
CASSQVGYPLHF
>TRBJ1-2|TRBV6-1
CASSELGGRYYGYTF
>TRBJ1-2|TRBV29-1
CSIGHNYGYTF
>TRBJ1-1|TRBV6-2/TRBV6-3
CASSPFTAGLNTEAFF
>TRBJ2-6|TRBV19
CASSELQTSGANVLTF
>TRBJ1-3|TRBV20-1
CSASVGLSSGNTIYF
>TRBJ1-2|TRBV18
CASSPVGAGDAGYTF
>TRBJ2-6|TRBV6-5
CASSVPGANVLTF
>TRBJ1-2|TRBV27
CASSSQGGVGGYGYTF
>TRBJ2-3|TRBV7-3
CASSLARTDTQYF